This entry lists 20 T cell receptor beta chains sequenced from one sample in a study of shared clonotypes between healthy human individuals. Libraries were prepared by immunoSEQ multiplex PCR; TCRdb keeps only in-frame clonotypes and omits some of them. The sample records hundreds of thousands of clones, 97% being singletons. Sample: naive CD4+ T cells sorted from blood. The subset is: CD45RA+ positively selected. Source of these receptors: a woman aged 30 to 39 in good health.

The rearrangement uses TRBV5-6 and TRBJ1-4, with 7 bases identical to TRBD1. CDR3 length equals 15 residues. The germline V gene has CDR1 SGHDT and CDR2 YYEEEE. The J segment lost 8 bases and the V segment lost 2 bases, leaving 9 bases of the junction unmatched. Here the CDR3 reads CASSLGTVIREKLFF. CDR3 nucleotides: TGTGCCAGCAGCTTAGGGACAGTAATACGGGAAAAACTGTTTTTT.

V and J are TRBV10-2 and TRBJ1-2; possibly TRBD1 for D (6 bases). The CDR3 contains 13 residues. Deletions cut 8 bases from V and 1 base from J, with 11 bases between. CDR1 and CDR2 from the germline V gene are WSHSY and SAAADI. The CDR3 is CASGDRHNYGYTF. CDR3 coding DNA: TGCGCCAGCGGAGACAGGCATAACTATGGCTACACCTTC.

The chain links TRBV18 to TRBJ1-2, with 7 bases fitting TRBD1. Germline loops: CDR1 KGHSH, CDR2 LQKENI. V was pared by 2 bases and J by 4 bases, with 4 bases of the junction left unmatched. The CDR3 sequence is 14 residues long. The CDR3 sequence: CASSPGDSIYGYTF. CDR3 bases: TGTGCCAGCTCACCAGGGGACAGCATCTATGGCTACACCTTC.

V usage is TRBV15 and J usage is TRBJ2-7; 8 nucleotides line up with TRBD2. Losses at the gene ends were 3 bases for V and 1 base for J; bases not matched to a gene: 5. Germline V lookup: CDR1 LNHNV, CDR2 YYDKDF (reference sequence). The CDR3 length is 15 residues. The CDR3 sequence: CATSRSTSGSYEQYF. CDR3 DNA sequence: TGTGCCACCAGCAGGAGCACTAGCGGTTCCTACGAGCAGTACTTC.

CDR3 protein: CASSPGTGNREAFF. The CDR3 DNA follows: TGTGCCAGCAGCCCCGGGACAGGTAACCGGGAAGCTTTCTTT. The chain couples TRBV28 to TRBJ1-1; 8 nucleotides align to TRBD1. The CDR3 has 14 residues. V dropped 6 bases and J dropped 8; count of bases not matched to a gene: 11. The germline V gene has CDR1 MDHEN and CDR2 SYDVKM.

The CDR3: CASSPTLHPDTQYF. In nucleotides, the CDR3 is TGTGCCAGCAGTCCGACCCTGCATCCGGATACGCAGTATTTT. The V and J genes are TRBV2 and TRBJ2-3; no clear D gene. The germline V gene encodes CDR1 SNHLY and CDR2 FYNNEI. V was clipped by 5 bases and J by 6 bases, with 15 bases between them. The CDR3 has 14 amino acids.

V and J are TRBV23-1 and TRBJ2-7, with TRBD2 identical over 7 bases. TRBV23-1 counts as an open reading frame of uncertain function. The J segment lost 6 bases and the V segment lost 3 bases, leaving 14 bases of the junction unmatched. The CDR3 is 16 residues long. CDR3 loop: CASSHPDWREPLEQYF. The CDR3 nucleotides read TGCGCCAGCAGTCATCCCGACTGGCGGGAGCCCCTCGAGCAGTACTTC.

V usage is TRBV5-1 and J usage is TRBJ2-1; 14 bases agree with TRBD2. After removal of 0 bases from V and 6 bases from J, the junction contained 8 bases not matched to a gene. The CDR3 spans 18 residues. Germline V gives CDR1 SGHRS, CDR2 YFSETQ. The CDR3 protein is CASSLALGTSGRVNEQFF. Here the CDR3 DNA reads TGCGCCAGCAGCTTGGCCCTTGGGACTAGCGGGAGAGTCAATGAGCAGTTCTTC.

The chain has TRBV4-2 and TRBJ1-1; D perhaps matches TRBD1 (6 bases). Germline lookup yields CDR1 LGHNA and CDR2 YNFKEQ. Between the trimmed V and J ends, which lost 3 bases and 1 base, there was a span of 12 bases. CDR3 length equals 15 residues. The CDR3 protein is CASSHGDRSNTEAFF. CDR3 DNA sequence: TGTGCCAGCAGCCACGGCGACAGGTCGAACACTGAAGCTTTCTTT.

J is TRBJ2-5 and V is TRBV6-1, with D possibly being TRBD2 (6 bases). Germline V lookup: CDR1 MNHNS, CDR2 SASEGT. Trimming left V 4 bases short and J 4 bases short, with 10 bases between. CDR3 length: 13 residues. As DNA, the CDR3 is TGTGCCAGCAGTGCCCTGGGGGGAGAGACCCAGTACTTC. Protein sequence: CASSALGGETQYF.

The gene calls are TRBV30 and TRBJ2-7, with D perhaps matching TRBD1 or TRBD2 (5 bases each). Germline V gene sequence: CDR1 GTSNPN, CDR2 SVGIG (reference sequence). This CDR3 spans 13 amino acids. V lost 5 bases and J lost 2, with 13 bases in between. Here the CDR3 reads CAWHGGATYEQYF. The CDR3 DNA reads TGTGCCTGGCATGGGGGAGCCACCTACGAGCAGTACTTC.

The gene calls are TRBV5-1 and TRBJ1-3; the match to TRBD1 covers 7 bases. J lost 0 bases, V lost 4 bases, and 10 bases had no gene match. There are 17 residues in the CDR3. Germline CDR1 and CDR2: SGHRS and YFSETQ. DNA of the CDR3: TGCGCCAGCAGCCGGGACAGTTGGTTAAGCTCTGGAAACACCATATATTTT. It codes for CASSRDSWLSSGNTIYF.

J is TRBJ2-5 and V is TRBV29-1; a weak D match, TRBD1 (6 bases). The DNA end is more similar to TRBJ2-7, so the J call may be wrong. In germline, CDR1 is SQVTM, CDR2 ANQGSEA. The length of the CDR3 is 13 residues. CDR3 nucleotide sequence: TGCAGCGCAAGTAAACAGGGTCTCCACGAGCAGTACTTC. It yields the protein CSASKQGLHEQYF.

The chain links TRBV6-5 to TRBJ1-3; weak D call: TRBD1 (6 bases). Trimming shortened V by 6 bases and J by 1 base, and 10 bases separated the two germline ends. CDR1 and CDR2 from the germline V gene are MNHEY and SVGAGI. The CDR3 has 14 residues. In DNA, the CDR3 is TGTGCCAGCAGCAAAAGGGGGTCTGGAAACACCATATATTTT. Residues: CASSKRGSGNTIYF.

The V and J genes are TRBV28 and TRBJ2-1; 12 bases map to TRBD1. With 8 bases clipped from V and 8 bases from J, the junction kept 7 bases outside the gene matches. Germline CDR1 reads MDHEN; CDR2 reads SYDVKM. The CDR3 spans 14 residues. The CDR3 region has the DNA TGTGCCAGCTTCTCGGGACAGGGGGCCGATGAGCAGTTCTTC. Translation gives CASFSGQGADEQFF.

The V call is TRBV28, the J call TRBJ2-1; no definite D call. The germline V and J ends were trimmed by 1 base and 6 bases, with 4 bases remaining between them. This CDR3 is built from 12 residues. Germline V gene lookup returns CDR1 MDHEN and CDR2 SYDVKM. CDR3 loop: CASSLFFNEQFF. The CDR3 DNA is TGTGCCAGCAGTTTATTTTTCAATGAGCAGTTCTTC.

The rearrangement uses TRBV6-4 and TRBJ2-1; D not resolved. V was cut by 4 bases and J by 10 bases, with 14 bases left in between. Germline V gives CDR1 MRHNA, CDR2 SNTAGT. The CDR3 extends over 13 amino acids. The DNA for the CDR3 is TGTGCCAGCAGTGGTGGTAGCCTAGGCGAGCAGTTCTTC. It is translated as CASSGGSLGEQFF.

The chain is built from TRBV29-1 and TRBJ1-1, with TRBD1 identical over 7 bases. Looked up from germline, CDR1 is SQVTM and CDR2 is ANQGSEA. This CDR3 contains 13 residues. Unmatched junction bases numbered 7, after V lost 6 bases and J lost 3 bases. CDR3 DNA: TGCAGCGTCCCCAGGGGGTCGGACACTGAAGCTTTCTTT. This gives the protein CSVPRGSDTEAFF.

The CDR3 loop reads CASSRVGQGTMNTEAFF. The DNA for the CDR3 is TGCGCCAGCAGCCGAGTGGGACAGGGGACGATGAACACTGAAGCTTTCTTT. The V and J genes are TRBV4-1 and TRBJ1-1; 10 bases align to TRBD1. The CDR3 consists of 17 residues. V lost 4 bases, J lost 0 bases, and 8 bases stayed unmatched. Germline CDR1 is MGHRA and CDR2 is YSYEKL.

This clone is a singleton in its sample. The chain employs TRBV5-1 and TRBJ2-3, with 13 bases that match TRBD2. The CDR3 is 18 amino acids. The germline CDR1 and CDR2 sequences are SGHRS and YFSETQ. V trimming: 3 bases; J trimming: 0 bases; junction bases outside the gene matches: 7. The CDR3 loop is CASSSGTGLAGSTDTQYF. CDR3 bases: TGCGCCAGCAGCTCCGGGACGGGACTAGCGGGAAGCACAGATACGCAGTATTTT.